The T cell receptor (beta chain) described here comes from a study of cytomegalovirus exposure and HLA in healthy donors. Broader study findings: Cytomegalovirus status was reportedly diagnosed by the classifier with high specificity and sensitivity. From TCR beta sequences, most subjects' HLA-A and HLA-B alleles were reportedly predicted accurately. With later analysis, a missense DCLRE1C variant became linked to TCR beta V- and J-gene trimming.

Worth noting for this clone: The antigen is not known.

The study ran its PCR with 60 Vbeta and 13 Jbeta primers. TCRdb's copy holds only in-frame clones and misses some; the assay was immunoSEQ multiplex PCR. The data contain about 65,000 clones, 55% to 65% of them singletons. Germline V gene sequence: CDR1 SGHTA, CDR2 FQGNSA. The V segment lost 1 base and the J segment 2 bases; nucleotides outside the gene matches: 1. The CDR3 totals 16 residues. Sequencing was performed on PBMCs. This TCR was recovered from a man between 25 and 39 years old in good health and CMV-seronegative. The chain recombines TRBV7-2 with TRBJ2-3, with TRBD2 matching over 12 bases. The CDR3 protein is CASSLGTSGTTDTQYF. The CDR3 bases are TGTGCCAGCAGCTTAGGGACTAGCGGGACCACAGATACGCAGTATTTT.